Listed below are T cell receptor beta chains from one sample, sequenced in a study of blood T cell repertoires in COVID-19. Produced via immunoSEQ multiplex PCR; TCRdb's table is partial and in-frame only. The profile shows roughly 300,000 clones, 85% to 90% of them singletons. The sample taken for sequencing was peripheral blood. The receptors originated from a woman in her twenties or thirties with COVID-19, enrolled during active disease. The CDR3 runs from the conserved cysteine through the conserved F or W. The D gene is left open where the match is weak. Rows give clone size only sometimes, using once, few, many, or a class for an expanded clone.

v_gene,abundance,d_gene,j_gene,CDR3nt,CDR3aa
TRBV6-5,few,TRBD1,TRBJ1-5,TGTGCCAGCAGGAAGGACAGGGTTTATCAGCCCCAGCATTTT,CASRKDRVYQPQHF
TRBV27,-,TRBD1,TRBJ1-4,TGTGCCAGCAGTTTCGGGACAGGGTTTCTCGGAAAACTGTTTTTT,CASSFGTGFLGKLFF
TRBV6-5,-,-,TRBJ1-3,TGTGCCAGCACTGGGGGGGACGGAAACACCATATATTTT,CASTGGDGNTIYF
TRBV27,-,TRBD1,TRBJ1-6,TGTGCCAGCAGGACCGGGACAGATAATTCACCCCTCCACTTT,CASRTGTDNSPLHF
TRBV7-2,-,TRBD1,TRBJ1-2,TGTGCCAGCAGCCCCTCCGGGACAGGGGTCCATGGCTACACCTTC,CASSPSGTGVHGYTF
TRBV9,-,-,TRBJ2-3,TGTGCCAGCAGCCCCGGGAGAGAAAGGCGATCCACAGATACGCAGTATTTT,CASSPGRERRSTDTQYF
TRBV27,-,-,TRBJ1-1,TGTGCCAGCAGCTCCGGACAGAACACTGAAGCTTTCTTT,CASSSGQNTEAFF
TRBV25-1,-,TRBD2,TRBJ2-3,TGTGCCAGCAGTGCAACTAGCGGGGGGGCAGATACGCAGTATTTT,CASSATSGGADTQYF
TRBV21-1,few,-,TRBJ1-4,TGTGCCGTGGGCTGCGGGGGGGATGAAGAAAAACTGTTTTTT,CAVGCGGDEEKLFF
TRBV10-2,-,TRBD1,TRBJ2-3,TGCGCCAGCAGTGAGTTGGGACAGGGGGCGAGGGATACGCAGTATTTT,CASSELGQGARDTQYF
TRBV3-1/TRBV3-2,-,-,TRBJ2-3,TGTGCCAGCAGCCAAGAGGGGGCGACAGATACGCAGTATTTT,CASSQEGATDTQYF
TRBV11-2,few,-,TRBJ2-7,TGTGCCAGCAGCCTCGGTCCCGAGCAGTACTTC,CASSLGPEQYF